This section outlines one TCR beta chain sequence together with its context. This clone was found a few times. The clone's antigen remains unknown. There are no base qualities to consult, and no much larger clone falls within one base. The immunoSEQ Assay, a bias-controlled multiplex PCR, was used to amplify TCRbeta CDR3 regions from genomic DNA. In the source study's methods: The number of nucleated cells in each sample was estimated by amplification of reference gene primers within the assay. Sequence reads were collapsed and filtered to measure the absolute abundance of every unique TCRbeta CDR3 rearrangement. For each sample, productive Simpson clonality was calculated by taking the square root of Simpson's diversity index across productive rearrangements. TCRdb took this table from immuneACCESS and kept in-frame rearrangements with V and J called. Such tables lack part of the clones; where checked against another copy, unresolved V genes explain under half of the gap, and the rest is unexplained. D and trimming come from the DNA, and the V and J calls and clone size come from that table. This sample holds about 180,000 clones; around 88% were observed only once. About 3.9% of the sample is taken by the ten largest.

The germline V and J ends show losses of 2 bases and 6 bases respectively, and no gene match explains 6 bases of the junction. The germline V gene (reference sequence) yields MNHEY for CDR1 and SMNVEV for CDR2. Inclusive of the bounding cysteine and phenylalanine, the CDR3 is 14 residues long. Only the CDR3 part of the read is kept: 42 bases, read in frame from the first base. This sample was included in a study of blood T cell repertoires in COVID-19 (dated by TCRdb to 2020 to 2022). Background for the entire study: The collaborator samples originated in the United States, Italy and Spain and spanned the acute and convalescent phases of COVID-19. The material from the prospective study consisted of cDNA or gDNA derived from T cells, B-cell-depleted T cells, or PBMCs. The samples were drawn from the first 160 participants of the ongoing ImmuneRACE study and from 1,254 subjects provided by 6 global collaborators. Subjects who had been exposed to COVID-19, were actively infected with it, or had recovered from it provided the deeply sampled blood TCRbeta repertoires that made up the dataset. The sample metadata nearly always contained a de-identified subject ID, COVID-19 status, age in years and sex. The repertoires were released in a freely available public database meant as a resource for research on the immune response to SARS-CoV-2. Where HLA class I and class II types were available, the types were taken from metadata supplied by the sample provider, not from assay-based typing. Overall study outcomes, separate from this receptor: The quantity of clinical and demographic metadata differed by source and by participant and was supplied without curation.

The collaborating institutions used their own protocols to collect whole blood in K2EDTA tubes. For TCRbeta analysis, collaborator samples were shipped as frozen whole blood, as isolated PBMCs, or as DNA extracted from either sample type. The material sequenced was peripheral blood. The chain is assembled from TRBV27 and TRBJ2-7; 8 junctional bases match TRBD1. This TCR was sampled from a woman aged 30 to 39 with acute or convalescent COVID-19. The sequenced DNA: TGTGCCAGCAGTTTAATCAGGGGGCTATCCGAGCAGTACTTC. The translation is CASSLIRGLSEQYF.